This T cell receptor beta chain derives from a study of blood T cell repertoires in COVID-19. Overall study context: Specimens from acute and convalescent COVID-19 originated in the United States, Italy and Spain. Nucleic acid was either cDNA or gDNA, and it came from T cells, B-cell-depleted T cells, or PBMCs.

Per the authors' pipeline: Amplification from reference gene primers served as the basis for estimated nucleated cell counts. The method was immunoSEQ multiplex PCR; TCRdb's version includes in-frame clones alone and lacks a portion of them. D and trimming were read from the DNA, whereas the V and J calls and clone size are those reported in that table. The sample includes more than 80,000 clones, about 87% seen only once; the top ten take about 5.1%. Trimming pared 7 bases from V and 4 bases from J, leaving 12 bases between. From germline, CDR1 is ENHRY and CDR2 SYGVKD. CDR3 length: 13 residues. This TCR was recovered from a man aged 40-55 years with acute or convalescent COVID-19. Specimen: peripheral blood. V and J are TRBV10-3 and TRBJ2-3; perhaps TRBD2 as D (5 bases). The CDR3 coding sequence is TGTGCCATCACTGGGAGTAGTGCAGATACGCAGTATTTT. This translates into CAITGSSADTQYF.